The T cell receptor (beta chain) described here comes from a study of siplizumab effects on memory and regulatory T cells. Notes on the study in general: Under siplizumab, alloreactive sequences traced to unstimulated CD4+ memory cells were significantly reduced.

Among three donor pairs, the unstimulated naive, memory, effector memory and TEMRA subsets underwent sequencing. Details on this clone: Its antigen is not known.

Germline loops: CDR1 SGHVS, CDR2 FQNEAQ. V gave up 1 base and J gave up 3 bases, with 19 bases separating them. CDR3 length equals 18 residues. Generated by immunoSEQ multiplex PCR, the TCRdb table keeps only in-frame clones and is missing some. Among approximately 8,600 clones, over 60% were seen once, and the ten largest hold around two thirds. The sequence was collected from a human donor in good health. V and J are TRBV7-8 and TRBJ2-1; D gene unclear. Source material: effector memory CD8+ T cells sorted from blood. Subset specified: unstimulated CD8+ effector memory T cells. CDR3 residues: CASSLDPSGVPSYNEQFF. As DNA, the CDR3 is TGTGCCAGCAGCTTAGACCCCTCCGGAGTGCCAAGCTACAATGAGCAGTTCTTC.